The clone carrying this TCR beta chain was counted only a few times. This record belongs to a study of T cells after yellow fever vaccination. From germline, CDR1 is SGHNT and CDR2 YYREEE (reference sequence). The germline V and J ends were trimmed by 3 bases and 3 bases, with 10 bases remaining between them. CDR3 length equals 15 residues. A process of 5'RACE template switching, which added a universal primer site and UMIs, was used to make TCR cDNA. TCRdb reprocessed the 5' RACE reads via MiXCR and lists one record per CDR3 protein. The table records tens of thousands of distinct CDR3 sequences, roughly 8% of them present only once.

This specimen consisted of CD8+ T cells sorted from PBMCs, obtained on the day of the yellow fever booster vaccination. This TCR was sampled from a man aged 25 to 40 who received the YFV17D yellow fever vaccine. The chain combines TRBV5-4 with TRBJ2-6; the D gene is possibly TRBD1 (6 bases). The DNA of the CDR3 is TGTGCCAGCAGCTCTACAGGGCTTGGGGCCAACGTCCTGACTTTC. It encodes CASSSTGLGANVLTF.